These 27 T cell receptor beta chains originate from one sample sequenced in a study of T cell repertoires in aging, cancer and after chemotherapy. TRB rearrangements spanning V, D and J were amplified using mixed TRB-A/B primers. TCRdb processed the multiplex PCR reads anew with MiXCR; each CDR3 protein has one entry. The data hold about 13,000 distinct CDR3 sequences, with 35% observed a single time. Amplification of TCR beta used genomic DNA extracted from peripheral blood. Input material: blood. Every receptor here comes from a human donor in good health. The donor label of this sample is uncertain.

In its sample, this clonotype is medium-sized (0.01 to 0.1%). The chain is built from TRBV19 and TRBJ2-2; 12 bases match TRBD2. V trimming: 1 base; J trimming: 5 bases; junction bases outside the gene matches: 2. CDR3 size: 16 residues. The germline CDR1 and CDR2 sequences are LNHDA and SQIVND (reference sequence). The CDR3 protein is CASSIGLAGATGELFF. The CDR3 region has the DNA TGTGCCAGTAGTATAGGACTAGCGGGAGCTACCGGGGAGCTGTTTTTT.

This chain joins TRBV19 and TRBJ2-7; 13 bases align to TRBD2. The CDR3 is 15 residues long. Per germline, CDR1 LNHDA and CDR2 SQIVND (reference sequence). Trimming cost V 3 bases and J 7 bases; bases outside gene matches: 6. CDR3 loop: CASSMTSGRSWEQYF. CDR3 DNA sequence: TGTGCCAGTAGTATGACTAGCGGGAGGTCTTGGGAGCAGTACTTC.

This clonotype was detected only a few times. The chain links TRBV30 to TRBJ2-7, with no clear D. Germline CDR1 GTSNPN, CDR2 SVGIG (reference sequence). Trimming left V 3 bases short and J 3 bases short, with 9 bases between. This CDR3 has 12 amino acids. The CDR3 loop is CAWSPQDYEQYF. The CDR3 coding sequence is TGTGCCTGGAGCCCCCAGGACTACGAGCAGTACTTC.

The chain uses TRBV6-4 and TRBJ2-3; 7 bases match TRBD2. Germline V gives CDR1 MRHNA, CDR2 SNTAGT. J was trimmed by 2 bases and V by 5 bases; bases with no gene match: 10. The CDR3 extends over 16 amino acids. The CDR3 here is CASSLDGGTNTDTQYF. The CDR3 nucleotides are TGTGCCAGCAGTCTGGACGGGGGGACTAACACAGATACGCAGTATTTT.

This chain uses TRBV13 with TRBJ2-5; a possible D gene is TRBD1 (5 bases). CDR1 and CDR2 from the germline V gene are PRHDT and FYEKMQ (reference sequence). V was shortened by 3 bases and J by 1 base, with 9 bases between the two germline ends. CDR3 length equals 14 residues. CDR3 bases: TGTGCCAGCAGCTTTTGGCAGGGCCAAGAGACCCAGTACTTC. It specifies CASSFWQGQETQYF.

This clonotype has more than one count but fewer than ten. CDR3 sequence: CASSLEGEQYF. The CDR3 DNA sequence: TGTGCCAGCAGCTTGGAAGGGGAGCAGTACTTC. This chain connects TRBV5-4 to TRBJ2-7; D unresolved. This CDR3 region has 11 residues. Trimming stripped 0 bases from V and 7 bases from J, with 5 bases between. Germline V lookup: CDR1 SGHNT, CDR2 YYREEE (reference sequence).

Concerning this clonotype: Possible read error: a much larger clone is one base away. This chain connects TRBV30 to TRBJ2-5; TRBD2 matches at 12 bases. CDR3 length equals 17 residues. Germline assignment: CDR1 GTSNPN and CDR2 SVGIG (reference sequence). V lost 8 bases to trimming and J lost 5 bases; unmatched junction nucleotides: 18. The CDR3 sequence: CASSMRRLAGVRETQYF. CDR3 sequence (DNA): TGTGCCAGTAGTATGAGACGACTAGCGGGAGTCCGGGAGACCCAGTACTTC.

By sample share, this clonotype is medium-sized (0.01 to 0.1%). The gene calls are TRBV6-2 or TRBV6-3 and TRBJ2-2; 7 bases are shared with TRBD2. The CDR3 extends over 14 amino acids. Germline V gives CDR1 MNHEY, CDR2 SVGEGT. The trim removed 6 bases at V and 3 bases at J, leaving 4 bases unmatched. This CDR3 reads CASRSGEHTGELFF. DNA of the CDR3: TGTGCCAGCAGGAGCGGGGAGCACACCGGGGAGCTGTTTTTT.

This clonotype showed up just a few times. V and J are TRBV6-4 and TRBJ2-2; maybe TRBD2 (6 bases). The CDR3 sequence is 15 residues long. V gave up 0 bases and J gave up 6 bases, with 11 bases separating them. Per germline, CDR1 MRHNA and CDR2 SNTAGT. CDR3 amino acids: CASSDSAGSPGELFF. The CDR3 DNA reads as TGTGCCAGCAGTGACTCTGCGGGGTCCCCCGGGGAGCTGTTTTTT.

In its sample, this clonotype ranks as medium-sized. The chain links TRBV19 to TRBJ2-2; D unclear. Trimming removed 6 bases from V and 5 bases from J, with 13 bases in between. Germline loops: CDR1 LNHDA, CDR2 SQIVND (reference sequence). This CDR3 has 14 amino acids. The CDR3 is CASRFLSLTGELFF. For the CDR3, the DNA is TGTGCCAGTAGGTTTCTGTCGTTGACCGGGGAGCTGTTTTTT. Complete variable domain (other parts from reference TRBV19 and TRBJ2-2): DGGITQSPKYLFRKEGQNVTLSCEQNLNHDAMYWYRQDPGQGLRLIYYSQIVNDFQKGDIAEGYSVSREKKESFPLTVTSAQKNPTAFYLCASRFLSLTGELFFGEGSRLTVL.

The CDR3 is CAWSWSTEAFF. CDR3 coding DNA: TGTGCCTGGTCTTGGAGCACTGAAGCTTTCTTT. The V gene is TRBV30, the J gene TRBJ1-1; no firm D call. This CDR3 has 11 amino acids. In germline, CDR1 is GTSNPN, CDR2 SVGIG (reference sequence). V dropped 5 bases and J dropped 4 bases, with 8 bases sitting between them.

The chain is built from TRBV6-5 and TRBJ2-1, with TRBD2 matching over 12 bases. The CDR3 spans 15 residues. After removal of 5 bases from V and 8 bases from J, the junction contained 7 bases not matched to a gene. The germline CDR1 and CDR2 sequences are MNHEY and SVGAGI. This CDR3 is CASSPASGGADEQFF. Here the CDR3 DNA reads TGTGCCAGCAGTCCTGCTAGCGGGGGGGCCGATGAGCAGTTCTTC.

J is TRBJ2-1 and V is TRBV5-1; 10 nucleotides agree with TRBD1. Germline trimming cut 1 base from V and 5 bases from J; bases unmatched to any gene: 3. The V gene's germline CDR1 is SGHRS and CDR2 YFSETQ. The CDR3 runs to 15 residues. The CDR3 region is CASSLRDRGNNEQFF. The DNA of the CDR3 is TGCGCCAGCAGCTTGAGGGACAGGGGTAACAATGAGCAGTTCTTC. The whole variable domain, filled in from reference TRBV5-1 and TRBJ2-1, reads KAGVTQTPRYLIKTRGQQVTLSCSPISGHRSVSWYQQTPGQGLQFLFEYFSETQRNKGNFPGRFSGRQFSNSRSEMNVSTLELGDSALYLCASSLRDRGNNEQFFGPGTRLTVL.

This sequence joins TRBV7-2 and TRBJ2-5, with D perhaps TRBD2 (7 bases). Germline loops: CDR1 SGHTA, CDR2 FQGNSA. CDR3 length equals 15 residues. The V end was cut by 5 bases, the J end by 5 bases, with 18 bases between. CDR3 DNA sequence: TGTGCCAGCAGCCGGGGGGCAGGGCTCAGGGAGACCCAGTACTTC. This encodes CASSRGAGLRETQYF.

This clonotype showed up just a few times. The chain recombines TRBV11-3 with TRBJ1-2, with D unresolved. The germline V gene has CDR1 SGHNT and CDR2 YENEEA. The CDR3 consists of 14 residues. Trimming took 5 bases from V and 8 from J, leaving 18 bases between them. The CDR3 region is CASSPTTLGRGYTF. CDR3 DNA sequence: TGTGCCAGCAGCCCTACTACACTGGGAAGGGGCTACACCTTC.

A few counts support this clonotype. The chain couples TRBV5-1 to TRBJ1-1; the match to TRBD1 covers 7 bases. Germline CDR1 reads SGHRS; CDR2 reads YFSETQ. The CDR3 is 12 residues long. V shed 2 bases and J 5 bases; nucleotides not matched to a gene: 0. The chain's CDR3 is CASSFRGTEAFF. The CDR3 nucleotides are TGCGCCAGCAGCTTCAGGGGGACTGAAGCTTTCTTT.

By proportion, this clonotype is medium-sized. V usage is TRBV13 and J usage is TRBJ2-7; the D gene is possibly TRBD2 (6 bases). Germline assignment: CDR1 PRHDT and CDR2 FYEKMQ (reference sequence). The CDR3 is 12 amino acids. V was pared by 0 bases and J by 12 bases, with 12 bases between. CDR3 in amino acids: CASSLGGRLLYF. The CDR3, as DNA: TGTGCCAGCAGCTTAGGCGGGAGACTCCTGTACTTC. The full variable domain, rest sourced from reference TRBV13 and TRBJ2-7, is AAGVIQSPRHLIKEKRETATLKCYPIPRHDTVYWYQQGPGQDPQFLISFYEKMQSDKGSIPDRFSAQQFSDYHSELNMSSLELGDSALYFCASSLGGRLLYFGPGTRLTVT.

Only a few counts were recorded for this clonotype. V is TRBV19 and J is TRBJ1-1, with 8 bases aligning to TRBD1. CDR3 length: 13 residues. V gave up 5 bases and J gave up 5 bases; unmatched junction bases: 4. Per the germline V gene, CDR1 is LNHDA and CDR2 is SQIVND (reference sequence). CDR3 loop: CASSATGGTEAFF. The CDR3 DNA sequence: TGTGCCAGTAGTGCCACAGGGGGGACTGAAGCTTTCTTT.

This clonotype was seen a handful of times. This rearrangement joins TRBV19 to TRBJ2-3, with D tentatively TRBD1 or TRBD2 (6 bases each). CDR1 and CDR2 (germline): LNHDA, SQIVND (reference sequence). V was cut by 5 bases and J by 1 base, with 13 bases left in between. The CDR3 extends over 15 amino acids. CDR3 nucleotide sequence: TGTGCCAGTAGTCTCCCGGGGGCCGGCACAGATACGCAGTATTTT. Encoded protein: CASSLPGAGTDTQYF.

The rearrangement links TRBV6-1 to TRBJ2-6; D assignment may be TRBD1 or TRBD2 (7 bases each). Deletions cut 3 bases from V and 0 bases from J, with 12 bases between. Per the germline V gene, CDR1 is MNHNS and CDR2 is SASEGT. The CDR3 has 17 amino acids. CDR3 residues: CASSDQGGGSGANVLTF. The CDR3 DNA sequence: TGTGCCAGCAGTGACCAGGGGGGGGGCTCTGGGGCCAACGTCCTGACTTTC.

V is TRBV7-9 and J is TRBJ2-7, with 8 nucleotides matching TRBD1. Germline V lookup: CDR1 SEHNR, CDR2 FQNEAQ (reference sequence). Losses at the gene ends were 5 bases for V and 0 bases for J; bases not matched to a gene: 9. The CDR3 length is 16 residues. CDR3 nucleotides: TGTGCCAGCAGCCCGAGGAGGGGACAGGACTCCTACGAGCAGTACTTC. Translation: CASSPRRGQDSYEQYF.

This chain connects TRBV7-9 to TRBJ2-2; TRBD1 matches at 9 bases. The CDR3 is 15 residues long. V trimming: 2 bases; J trimming: 4 bases; junction bases outside the gene matches: 2. The V gene's germline CDR1 is SEHNR and CDR2 FQNEAQ (reference sequence). The CDR3 region has the DNA TGTGCCAGCAGCTTAACAGGGGGCACCACCGGGGAGCTGTTTTTT. Protein product: CASSLTGGTTGELFF.

The chain is built from TRBV6-2 or TRBV6-3 and TRBJ2-7, with 8 positions matching TRBD2. CDR1 MNHEY and CDR2 SVGEGT come from the germline V gene. Unmatched junction bases numbered 12, after V lost 6 bases and J lost 11 bases. The CDR3 runs 13 residues. CDR3 DNA: TGTGCCAGCAGCCAGCTAGCGGGTGCCCTGGAGTACTTC. It yields the protein CASSQLAGALEYF.

This clonotype appeared once. This rearrangement joins TRBV11-1 to TRBJ1-2, with 7 bases identical to TRBD1. V gave up 7 bases and J gave up 3 bases; unmatched junction bases: 8. CDR3 size: 14 residues. CDR1 and CDR2 (germline): SGHAT, FQDESV (reference sequence). The CDR3 sequence is CASTTDRLDYGYTF. The CDR3 DNA sequence: TGTGCCAGCACCACGGACAGGCTTGACTATGGCTACACCTTC.

The V and J genes are TRBV11-3 and TRBJ1-4; D is perhaps TRBD1 (6 bases). This CDR3 comprises 14 residues. V was pared by 3 bases and J by 10 bases, with 15 bases between. Germline-derived CDR1 and CDR2 are SGHNT and YENEEA. The CDR3 here is CASSLGGRSGKLFF. The DNA for the CDR3 is TGTGCCAGCAGCTTGGGGGGGCGATCGGGAAAACTGTTTTTT.

This clonotype was seen only once. The chain is built from TRBV5-6 and TRBJ2-1; D is perhaps TRBD2 (5 bases). Germline CDR1 and CDR2: SGHDT and YYEEEE. This CDR3 has 15 residues. V was clipped by 2 bases and J by 4 bases, with 13 bases between them. The CDR3 here is CASSLGGDTYNEQFF. The DNA of the CDR3 is TGTGCCAGCAGCTTAGGAGGAGACACTTACAATGAGCAGTTCTTC.

The sample holds one count of this clonotype. The gene calls are TRBV6-1 and TRBJ2-5, with D tentatively TRBD1 (7 bases). CDR1 is MNHNS and CDR2 is SASEGT in the germline V gene. The germline V and J ends were trimmed by 8 bases and 5 bases, with 18 bases remaining between them. This CDR3 is built from 14 residues. In DNA form, the CDR3 reads TGTGCCAGCGAGGAGGGGGCAGGTTTCGAGACCCAGTACTTC. Translating it yields CASEEGAGFETQYF.